The clone carrying this TCR beta chain was recorded many times. Its target is unknown. It was with a sample-barcoded 5' primer and a J-beta primer mix that a second PCR of about 7 to 12 cycles was run. TCRdb processed the 5' RACE reads anew with MiXCR; each CDR3 protein has one entry. The sample shows about 640,000 distinct CDR3 sequences, approximately 30% of them seen only once. The sample is drawn from a study of blood T cells in healthy people across ages. Germline loops: CDR1 SGHRS, CDR2 YFSETQ. V was cut by 0 bases and J by 9 bases, with 15 bases left in between. The CDR3 extends over 15 amino acids. Study-wide findings and caveats: Because donor CMV status was unknown, expanded clonotype changes were possibly confounded.

The sequence was obtained from an elderly woman in good health. Material: blood. This chain connects TRBV5-1 to TRBJ2-2; a weak D match, TRBD2 (6 bases). CDR3 sequence: CASSLEGRGVRELFF. Here the CDR3 DNA reads TGCGCCAGCAGCTTGGAGGGACGCGGGGTCCGGGAGCTGTTTTTT.